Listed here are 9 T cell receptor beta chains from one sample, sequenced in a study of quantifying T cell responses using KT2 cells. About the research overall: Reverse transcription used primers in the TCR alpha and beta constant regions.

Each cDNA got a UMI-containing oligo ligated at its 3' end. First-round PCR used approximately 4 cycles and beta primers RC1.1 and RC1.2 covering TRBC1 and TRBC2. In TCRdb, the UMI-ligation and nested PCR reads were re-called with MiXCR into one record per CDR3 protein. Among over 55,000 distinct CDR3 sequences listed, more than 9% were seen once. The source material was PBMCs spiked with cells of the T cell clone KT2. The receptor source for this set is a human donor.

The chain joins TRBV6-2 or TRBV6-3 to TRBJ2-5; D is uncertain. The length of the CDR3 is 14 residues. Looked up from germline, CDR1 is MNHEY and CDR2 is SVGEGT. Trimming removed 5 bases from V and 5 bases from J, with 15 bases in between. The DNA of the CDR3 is TGTGCCAGCAGTGAATGGACGGGCGGTGAGACCCAGTACTTC. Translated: CASSEWTGGETQYF.

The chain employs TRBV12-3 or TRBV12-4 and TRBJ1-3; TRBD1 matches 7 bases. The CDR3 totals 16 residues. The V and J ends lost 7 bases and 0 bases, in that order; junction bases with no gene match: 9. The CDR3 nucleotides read TGTGCCAGCACCCGGGACAGAGGAGTCTCTGGAAACACCATATATTTT. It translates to CASTRDRGVSGNTIYF.

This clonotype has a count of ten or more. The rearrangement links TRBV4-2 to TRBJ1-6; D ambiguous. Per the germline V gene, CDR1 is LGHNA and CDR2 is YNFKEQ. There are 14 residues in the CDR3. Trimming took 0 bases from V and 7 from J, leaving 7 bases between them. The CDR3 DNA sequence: TGTGCCAGCAGCCAAGATCAGGAAAATTCACCCCTCCACTTT. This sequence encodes CASSQDQENSPLHF.

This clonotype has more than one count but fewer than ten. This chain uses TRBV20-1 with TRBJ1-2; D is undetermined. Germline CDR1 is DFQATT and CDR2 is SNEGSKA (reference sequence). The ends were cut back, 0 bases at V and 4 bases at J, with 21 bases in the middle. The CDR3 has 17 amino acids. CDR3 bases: TGCAGTGCTAGAGATCGCGGCAGACCGGCTGAGCGCTATGGCTACACCTTC. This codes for CSARDRGRPAERYGYTF.

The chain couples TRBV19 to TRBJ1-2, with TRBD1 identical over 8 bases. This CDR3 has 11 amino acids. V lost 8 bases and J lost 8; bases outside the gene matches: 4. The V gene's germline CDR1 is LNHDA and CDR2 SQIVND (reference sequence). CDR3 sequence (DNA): TGTGCCAGTCGGACAGGGATAGGCTACACCTTC. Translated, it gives CASRTGIGYTF.

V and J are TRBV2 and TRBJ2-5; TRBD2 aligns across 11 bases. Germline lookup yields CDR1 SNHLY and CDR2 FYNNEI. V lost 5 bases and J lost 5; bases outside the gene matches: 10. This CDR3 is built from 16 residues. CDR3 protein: CASSSSGGFRSETQYF. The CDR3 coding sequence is TGTGCCAGCAGTTCTAGCGGGGGGTTCCGGTCCGAGACCCAGTACTTC.

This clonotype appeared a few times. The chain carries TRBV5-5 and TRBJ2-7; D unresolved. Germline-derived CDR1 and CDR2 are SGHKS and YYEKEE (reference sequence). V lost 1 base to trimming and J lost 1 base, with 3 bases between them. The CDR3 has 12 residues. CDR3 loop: CASSLFSYEQYF. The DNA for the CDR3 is TGTGCCAGCAGCTTGTTTTCCTACGAGCAGTACTTC.

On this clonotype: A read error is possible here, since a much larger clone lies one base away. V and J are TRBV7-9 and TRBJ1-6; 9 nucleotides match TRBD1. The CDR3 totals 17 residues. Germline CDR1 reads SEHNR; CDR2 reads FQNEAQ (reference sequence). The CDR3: CASSAEGWTGDNSPLDF. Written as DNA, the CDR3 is TGTGCCAGCAGCGCCGAAGGCTGGACAGGGGACAATTCACCCCTCGACTTT. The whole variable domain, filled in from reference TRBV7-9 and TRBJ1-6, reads DTGVSQNPRHKITKRGQNVTFRCDPISEHNRLYWYRQTLGQGPEFLTYFQNEAQLEKSRLLSDRFSAERPKGSFSTLEIQRTEQGDSAMYLCASSAEGWTGDNSPLDFGNGTRLTVT.

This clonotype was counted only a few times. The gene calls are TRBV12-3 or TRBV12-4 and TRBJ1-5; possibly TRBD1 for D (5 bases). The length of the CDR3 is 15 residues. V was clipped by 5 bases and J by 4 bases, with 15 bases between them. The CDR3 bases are TGTGCCAGCAGTAGCACGGACAACAGAAATCAGCCCCAGCATTTT. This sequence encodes CASSSTDNRNQPQHF.